Listed below are T cell receptor beta chains from one sample, sequenced in a study of T cell responses to AZD1222 COVID-19 vaccine. Profiling relied on immunoSEQ multiplex PCR, and the TCRdb table lists in-frame clones only, not all of them. Of around 130,000 clones in the sample, about 91% were seen once. The sequencing used peripheral blood, collected on day 0 of AZD1222 vaccination. These receptors came from an adult in good health. Each CDR3 is given with its conserved first and last residue. D genes are given only for firm matches. Clone size appears in some rows only: once, few, many, or a class for an expanded clone.

TGTGCCAGCAAACTCGAACCGAACTCTGGAAACACCATATATTTT	CASKLEPNSGNTIYF	TRBV6-5	few	TRBJ1-3	NA
TGTGCCAGCTCAGGGGACAGTTCTTATGGCTACACCTTC	CASSGDSSYGYTF	TRBV18	NA	TRBJ1-2	TRBD1
TGTGCCAGCAGCACTCAGGGGGCCAATCAGCCCCAGCATTTT	CASSTQGANQPQHF	TRBV27	NA	TRBJ1-5	TRBD1
TGTGCCTGGAGTGTAGGGTGGAACACTGAAGCTTTCTTT	CAWSVGWNTEAFF	TRBV30	NA	TRBJ1-1	NA
TGTGCCAGCAGTCGGACAGGGGTCGGGGAGCTGTTTTTT	CASSRTGVGELFF	TRBV3-1/TRBV3-2	NA	TRBJ2-2	TRBD1
TGTGCCACCAGCAGCAACCCGGCAACTAATGAAAAACTGTTTTTT	CATSSNPATNEKLFF	TRBV15	NA	TRBJ1-4	NA
TGTGCCAGCGCCACAAGGCGGGGAGGCACCGGGGAGCTGTTTTTT	CASATRRGGTGELFF	TRBV11-1	NA	TRBJ2-2	NA
TGTGCCAGCTCAGGGACTGAAGCTTTCTTT	CASSGTEAFF	TRBV18	NA	TRBJ1-1	NA
TGTGCCATCAGTGAGCGGCAGGGAGAGGACGGCTACACCTTC	CAISERQGEDGYTF	TRBV10-3	NA	TRBJ1-2	NA
TGCGCCAGCAGCTTAAGCCTCCAAGGGACTGAAGCTTTCTTT	CASSLSLQGTEAFF	TRBV5-1	NA	TRBJ1-1	NA
TGCGCCAGCAGTGTAATGGAAGGCACTGAAGCTTTCTTT	CASSVMEGTEAFF	TRBV5-1	NA	TRBJ1-1	NA
TGCGCCAGCAGGGGACTAGCGGGGGGTACAGATACGCAGTATTTT	CASRGLAGGTDTQYF	TRBV5-1	NA	TRBJ2-3	TRBD2
TGTGCCAGCAGCTTAGGACAGGGGAATAATGAAAAACTGTTTTTT	CASSLGQGNNEKLFF	TRBV7-8	NA	TRBJ1-4	TRBD1